Listed here are 21 T cell receptor beta chains from one sample, sequenced in a study of blood T cell repertoires in COVID-19. Libraries were prepared by immunoSEQ multiplex PCR; TCRdb keeps only in-frame clonotypes and omits some of them. The table shows about 130,000 clones, with approximately 82% occurring only once. Sequenced input: peripheral blood. Receptors were obtained from a man aged 40-55 years with active or convalescent COVID-19.

V usage is TRBV12-3 or TRBV12-4 and J usage is TRBJ2-7; possible D gene TRBD2, 5 bases. The CDR3 runs to 11 residues. V was pared by 4 bases and J by 7 bases, with 8 bases between. CDR3 sequence: CASSSRTEQYF. DNA of the CDR3: TGTGCCAGCAGTTCAAGGACTGAGCAGTACTTC.

This chain joins TRBV7-3 and TRBJ2-1, with 9 bases lining up with TRBD1. This CDR3 has 16 amino acids. V was pared by 1 base and J by 4 bases, with 5 bases of the junction left unmatched. Looked up from germline, CDR1 is SGHTA and CDR2 is FQGTGA. CDR3: CASSLIKGTGYNEQFF. As DNA, the CDR3 is TGTGCCAGCAGCTTAATTAAGGGGACAGGGTACAATGAGCAGTTCTTC.

The CDR3: CASSHTDRGPSGNTIYF. CDR3 in DNA: TGCGCCAGCAGCCATACGGACAGGGGTCCCTCTGGAAACACCATATATTTT. The rearrangement links TRBV4-1 to TRBJ1-3, with 9 bases matching TRBD1. V was pared by 3 bases and J by 0 bases, with 6 bases of the junction left unmatched. The V gene's germline CDR1 is MGHRA and CDR2 YSYEKL. This CDR3 has 17 amino acids.

The gene calls are TRBV5-1 and TRBJ1-4, with TRBD1 identical over 10 bases. The germline V gene encodes CDR1 SGHRS and CDR2 YFSETQ. The ends lost 4 bases at V and 8 bases at J; junction bases unmatched: 5. There are 14 residues in the CDR3. Here the CDR3 reads CASSQGQGGEKLFF. The CDR3 DNA reads TGCGCCAGCAGCCAAGGACAGGGGGGCGAAAAACTGTTTTTT.

The chain carries TRBV30 and TRBJ2-5; D may be TRBD2 (6 bases). The CDR3 has 14 residues. V was clipped by 0 bases and J by 4 bases, with 12 bases between them. Germline V gene data show CDR1 as GTSNPN and CDR2 as SVGIG (reference sequence). The DNA for the CDR3 is TGTGCCTGGAGTGTGGGTAGCGGAACAGAGACCCAGTACTTC. Its translation: CAWSVGSGTETQYF.

The rearrangement uses TRBV29-1 and TRBJ2-3; tentatively, D is TRBD1 (6 bases). The CDR3 totals 13 residues. CDR1 is SQVTM and CDR2 is ANQGSEA in the germline V gene. Trimming stripped 8 bases from V and 3 bases from J, with 15 bases between. The CDR3 DNA is TGCAGCTCTGACAGGTCGGGTACAGATACGCAGTATTTT. It yields the protein CSSDRSGTDTQYF.

This rearrangement joins TRBV10-3 to TRBJ1-6, with a tentative D call TRBD1 (5 bases). The CDR3 runs 12 residues. Trimming shortened V by 7 bases and J by 5 bases, and 6 bases separated the two germline ends. CDR1 and CDR2 from the germline V gene are ENHRY and SYGVKD. This chain's CDR3 is CAIKQDNSPLHF. In DNA form, the CDR3 reads TGTGCCATCAAACAGGATAATTCACCCCTCCACTTT.

CDR3 residues: CASSLRQATEAFF. The CDR3 region has the DNA TGTGCCAGCTCACTTAGACAGGCGACTGAAGCTTTCTTT. The chain combines TRBV18 with TRBJ1-1; maybe TRBD1 (6 bases). This CDR3 region has 13 residues. Germline CDR1 is KGHSH and CDR2 is LQKENI. Trimming removed 4 bases from V and 5 bases from J, with 11 bases in between. The entire variable domain, with the rest obtained from reference TRBV18 and TRBJ1-1, is as follows: NAGVMQNPRHLVRRRGQEARLRCSPMKGHSHVYWYRQLPEEGLKFMVYLQKENIIDESGMPKERFSAEFPKEGPSILRIQQVVRGDSAAYFCASSLRQATEAFFGQGTRLTVV.

V is TRBV6-5 and J is TRBJ2-1; 8 bases fit TRBD2. The CDR3 has 15 amino acids. V shed 5 bases, J shed 6 bases, and the junction held 9 bases outside the gene matches. Germline V gives CDR1 MNHEY, CDR2 SVGAGI. The CDR3 protein is CASSQTSGTSNEQFF. The DNA of the CDR3 is TGTGCCAGCAGTCAAACCTCCGGGACTAGCAATGAGCAGTTCTTC.

Only one count was recorded for this clone. This chain uses TRBV12-3 or TRBV12-4 with TRBJ2-7, with 9 nucleotides matching TRBD2. The V segment lost 6 bases and the J segment 7 bases; nucleotides outside the gene matches: 7. The CDR3 runs to 13 residues. The CDR3, as DNA: TGTGCCAGCAGCTTCGCGGGGGGGCTTGAGCAGTACTTC. Its translation: CASSFAGGLEQYF.

The chain uses TRBV15 and TRBJ1-5; D remains ambiguous. The CDR3 consists of 16 residues. The germline V and J ends were trimmed by 2 bases and 0 bases, with 11 bases remaining between them. Germline CDR1 reads LNHNV; CDR2 reads YYDKDF (reference sequence). The CDR3 region has the DNA TGTGCCACCAGCAGATCGGGTATGGGTAGCAATCAGCCCCAGCATTTT. Residues: CATSRSGMGSNQPQHF.

The V and J genes are TRBV27 and TRBJ1-3; 7 nucleotides match TRBD1. CDR3 length: 13 amino acids. V was clipped by 5 bases and J by 7 bases; unmatched bases: 5. Germline V CDR1 and CDR2: MNHEY, SMNVEV (reference sequence). The DNA of the CDR3 is TGTGCCAGCAGTAGTACAGGGGCCAACACCATATATTTT. Protein: CASSSTGANTIYF.

This clone came up once. This rearrangement joins TRBV15 to TRBJ1-1; no firm D call. V lost 4 bases to trimming and J lost 3 bases, with 12 bases between them. CDR3 length: 14 residues. The germline V gene encodes CDR1 LNHNV and CDR2 YYDKDF (reference sequence). The CDR3 DNA sequence: TGTGCCACCAGCATAAGGGTCGGGGACACTGAAGCTTTCTTT. Translating gives CATSIRVGDTEAFF.

The chain employs TRBV19 and TRBJ1-5, with D maybe TRBD1 (6 bases). Germline CDR1 is LNHDA and CDR2 is SQIVND (reference sequence). Trimming removed 6 bases at V and 5 bases at J, with 11 bases between. The CDR3 sequence is 13 residues long. Here the CDR3 DNA reads TGTGCCAGTAGGCCTCAGGGGTATCAGCCCCAGCATTTT. The encoded protein is CASRPQGYQPQHF.

V and J are TRBV5-1 and TRBJ2-1; D is perhaps TRBD1 (7 bases). Deletions cut 4 bases from V and 8 bases from J, with 16 bases between. Germline CDR1 and CDR2: SGHRS and YFSETQ. CDR3 length equals 14 residues. CDR3 loop: CASSTGQEGHEQFF. The CDR3 DNA follows: TGCGCCAGCAGCACCGGACAGGAGGGCCATGAGCAGTTCTTC.

The chain recombines TRBV2 with TRBJ2-3, with 7 positions matching TRBD1. The V segment lost 9 bases and the J segment 4 bases; nucleotides outside the gene matches: 7. The V gene's germline CDR1 is SNHLY and CDR2 FYNNEI. The CDR3 is 13 residues long. The CDR3 nucleotides are TGTGCCAGGAGTAGAGACAGGGCAGATACGCAGTATTTT. This gives the protein CARSRDRADTQYF.

The CDR3 DNA is TGTGCCTGGAGTGTAGGGACAGGGTTCATGAACACTGAAGCTTTCTTT. Amino acid sequence: CAWSVGTGFMNTEAFF. The chain is built from TRBV30 and TRBJ1-1, with 9 bases aligning to TRBD1. Germline CDR1 and CDR2: GTSNPN and SVGIG (reference sequence). The CDR3 is 16 amino acids. V lost 0 bases to trimming and J lost 0 bases; unmatched junction nucleotides: 5.

The gene calls are TRBV27 and TRBJ2-7, with 9 bases identical to TRBD1. This CDR3 comprises 16 residues. J lost 2 bases, V lost 3 bases, and 8 bases had no gene match. Looked up from germline, CDR1 is MNHEY and CDR2 is SMNVEV (reference sequence). The CDR3 bases are TGTGCCAGCAGTTTTAAATTTCGGGACAGGGCCTACGAGCAGTACTTC. Its protein product is CASSFKFRDRAYEQYF.

This rearrangement joins TRBV5-4 to TRBJ2-5; TRBD2 matches at 8 bases. Germline CDR1 reads SGHNT; CDR2 reads YYREEE (reference sequence). J was trimmed by 5 bases and V by 1 base; bases with no gene match: 7. The CDR3 covers 15 residues. The CDR3 DNA reads as TGTGCCAGCAGCTTGATCAGCGGGGGAATGGAGACCCAGTACTTC. Amino acid sequence: CASSLISGGMETQYF.

This sequence joins TRBV3-1 (or the pseudogene TRBV3-2) and TRBJ2-5; D ambiguous. The germline CDR1 and CDR2 sequences are LGHDT and YNNKEL (reference sequence). This CDR3 is 12 amino acids long. V lost 0 bases and J 4 bases, leaving 3 bases between the germline ends. The CDR3 DNA is TGTGCCAGCAGCCAAGACGGAGAGACCCAGTACTTC. Its protein product is CASSQDGETQYF.

The genes are TRBV7-2 and TRBJ1-1, with a possible D match to TRBD1 (6 bases). The CDR3 runs 14 residues. With 7 bases removed from V and 4 bases from J, the gap between germline ends came to 16 bases. Germline V gene data show CDR1 as SGHTA and CDR2 as FQGNSA. The CDR3 DNA reads TGTGCCAGCACCCAACAACAGGGTAGCACTGAAGCTTTCTTT. This sequence encodes CASTQQQGSTEAFF.